Reported below is one T cell receptor beta chain. Antigen unknown. TCRdb keeps only in-frame clones here, not all; method: immunoSEQ multiplex PCR. Of approximately 75,000 clones in the sample, around 87% were seen once. This entry comes from a study of T cell responses to AZD1222 COVID-19 vaccine. From germline, CDR1 is SGHTS and CDR2 YDEGEE. The CDR3 consists of 14 residues. V shed 4 bases and J shed 4 bases, with 14 bases lying between them. The study, taken as a whole, reports: Donor demographics were predominantly white British with a female majority; clonal diversity may be underestimated. All repertoire sampling was performed exclusively after the peak T cell response. A reported finding is that nearly half of spike-specific TCRs target unmutated variant regions.

This specimen was peripheral blood, taken 28 days after the second AZD1222 dose. The chain recombines TRBV5-8 with TRBJ1-2; weak D call: TRBD1 (6 bases). The TCR was taken from an adult who received the AZD1222 COVID-19 vaccine. DNA for the CDR3: TGTGCCAGCAGCGTCAGGGGTTCTGGCTATGGCTACACCTTC. Translating it yields CASSVRGSGYGYTF.